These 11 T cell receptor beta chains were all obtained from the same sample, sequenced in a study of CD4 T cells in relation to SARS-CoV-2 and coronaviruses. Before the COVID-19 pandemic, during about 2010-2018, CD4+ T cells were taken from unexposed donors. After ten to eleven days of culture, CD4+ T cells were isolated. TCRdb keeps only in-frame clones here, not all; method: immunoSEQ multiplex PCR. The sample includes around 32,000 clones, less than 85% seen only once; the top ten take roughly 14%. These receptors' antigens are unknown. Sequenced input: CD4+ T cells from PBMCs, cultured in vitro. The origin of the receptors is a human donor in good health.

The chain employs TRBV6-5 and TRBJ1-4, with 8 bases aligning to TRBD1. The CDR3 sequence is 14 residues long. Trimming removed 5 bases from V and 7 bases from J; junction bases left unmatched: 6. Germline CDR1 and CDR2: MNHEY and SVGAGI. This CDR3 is CASSKGQDVEKLFF. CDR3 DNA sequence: TGTGCCAGCAGTAAGGGACAGGATGTTGAAAAACTGTTTTTT.

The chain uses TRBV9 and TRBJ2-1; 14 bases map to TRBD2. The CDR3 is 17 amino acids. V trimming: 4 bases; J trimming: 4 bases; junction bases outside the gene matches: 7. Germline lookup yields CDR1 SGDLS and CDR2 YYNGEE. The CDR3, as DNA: TGTGCCAGCAGCCCCCGGACTAGCGGGGGGTTATACAATGAGCAGTTCTTC. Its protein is CASSPRTSGGLYNEQFF.

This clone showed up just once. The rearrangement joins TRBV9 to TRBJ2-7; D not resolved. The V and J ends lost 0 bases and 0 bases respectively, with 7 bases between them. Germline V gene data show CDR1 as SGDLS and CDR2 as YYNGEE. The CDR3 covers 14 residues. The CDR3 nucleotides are TGTGCCAGCAGCGTAGGGACGGCCTCCTACGAGCAGTACTTC. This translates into CASSVGTASYEQYF.

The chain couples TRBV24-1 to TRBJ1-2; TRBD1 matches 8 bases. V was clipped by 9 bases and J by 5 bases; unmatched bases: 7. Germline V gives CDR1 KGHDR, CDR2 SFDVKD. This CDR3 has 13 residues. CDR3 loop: CATSPGGGYGYTF. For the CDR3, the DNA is TGTGCCACCTCACCAGGGGGCGGGTATGGCTACACCTTC.

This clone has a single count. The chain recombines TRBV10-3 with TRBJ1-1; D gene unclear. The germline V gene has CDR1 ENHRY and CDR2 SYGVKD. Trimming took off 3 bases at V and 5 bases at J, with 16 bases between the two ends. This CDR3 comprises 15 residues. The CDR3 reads CAISDSPQSNTEAFF. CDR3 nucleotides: TGTGCCATCAGTGATTCCCCCCAAAGCAATACTGAAGCTTTCTTT.

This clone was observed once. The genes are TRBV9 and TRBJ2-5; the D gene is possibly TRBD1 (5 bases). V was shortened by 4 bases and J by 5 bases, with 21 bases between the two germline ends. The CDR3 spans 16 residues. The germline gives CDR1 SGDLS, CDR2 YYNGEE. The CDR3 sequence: CASSPQGFAHRETQYF. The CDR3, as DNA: TGTGCCAGCAGCCCCCAGGGTTTCGCCCACAGGGAGACCCAGTACTTC. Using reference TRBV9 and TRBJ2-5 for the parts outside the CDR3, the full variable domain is DSGVTQTPKHLITATGQRVTLRCSPRSGDLSVYWYQQSLDQGLQFLIQYYNGEERAKGNILERFSAQQFPDLHSELNLSSLELGDSALYFCASSPQGFAHRETQYFGPGTRLLVL.

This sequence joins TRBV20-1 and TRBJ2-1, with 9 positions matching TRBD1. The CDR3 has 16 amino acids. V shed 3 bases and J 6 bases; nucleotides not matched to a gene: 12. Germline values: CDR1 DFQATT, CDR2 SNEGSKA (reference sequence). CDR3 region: CSASRPPETGGNEQFF. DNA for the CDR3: TGCAGTGCTAGTCGGCCCCCCGAGACAGGGGGCAATGAGCAGTTCTTC.

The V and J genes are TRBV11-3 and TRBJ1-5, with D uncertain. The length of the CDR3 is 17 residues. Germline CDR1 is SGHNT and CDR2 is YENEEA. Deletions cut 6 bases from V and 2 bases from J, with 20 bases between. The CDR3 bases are TGTGCCAGCAGTCCACTATCCGAGTCGGCCGGCAATCAGCCCCAGCATTTT. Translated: CASSPLSESAGNQPQHF.

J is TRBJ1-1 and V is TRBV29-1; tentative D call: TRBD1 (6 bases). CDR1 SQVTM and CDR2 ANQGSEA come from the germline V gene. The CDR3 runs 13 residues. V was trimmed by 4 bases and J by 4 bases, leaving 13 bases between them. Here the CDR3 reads CSVAEGGGTEAFF. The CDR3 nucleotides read TGCAGCGTTGCCGAGGGGGGTGGCACTGAAGCTTTCTTT. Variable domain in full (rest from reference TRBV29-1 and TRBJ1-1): SAVISQKPSRDICQRGTSLTIQCQVDSQVTMMFWYRQQPGQSLTLIATANQGSEATYESGFVIDKFPISRPNLTFSTLTVSNMSPEDSSIYLCSVAEGGGTEAFFGQGTRLTVV.

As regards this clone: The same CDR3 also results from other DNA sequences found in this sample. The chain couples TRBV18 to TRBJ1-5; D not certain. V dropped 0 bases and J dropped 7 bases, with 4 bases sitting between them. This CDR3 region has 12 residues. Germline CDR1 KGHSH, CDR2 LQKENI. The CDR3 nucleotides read TGTGCCAGCTCACCACCCCAGCAGCCCCAGCATTTT. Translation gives CASSPPQQPQHF.

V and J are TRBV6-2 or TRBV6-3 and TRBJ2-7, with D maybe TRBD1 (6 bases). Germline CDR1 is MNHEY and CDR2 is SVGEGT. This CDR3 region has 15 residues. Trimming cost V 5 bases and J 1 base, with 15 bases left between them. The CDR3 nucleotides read TGTGCCAGCAGTGACCAGGGGTCCCTATCCTACGAGCAGTACTTC. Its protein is CASSDQGSLSYEQYF.